Only one count was recorded for the clone carrying this T cell receptor beta chain. The sample is drawn from a study of shared clonotypes between healthy human individuals. Using immunoSEQ multiplex PCR, the repertoire was profiled, and TCRdb retains in-frame clones only, with some absent. The sample lists some 2,500,000 clones; around 92% were seen once. Germline V lookup: CDR1 KGHSH, CDR2 LQKENI. The CDR3 runs 18 residues. V was shortened by 2 bases and J by 0 bases, with 17 bases between the two germline ends. The TCR sequence derives from a man aged 18 to 35 in good health. Some clones in this sample may be carry-over from other donors' samples. The chain employs TRBV18 and TRBJ2-4, with D possibly matching TRBD1 (5 bases). The specimen sequenced was naive CD4+ T cells from PBMCs. Subset noted: CD45RA+ positively selected. As DNA, the CDR3 is TGTGCCAGCTCACCAGGGTTAGACAGTCGTTTAGCCAAAAACATTCAGTACTTC. Translation: CASSPGLDSRLAKNIQYF.